These 22 T cell receptor beta chains originate from one sample sequenced in a study of shared clonotypes between healthy human individuals. TCRdb keeps only in-frame clones here, not all; method: immunoSEQ multiplex PCR. Of some 200,000 clones detected, roughly 91% appear once; the ten largest clones hold around 0.067%. Sequenced sample: naive CD4+ T cells sorted from blood. Documented subset: CD45RA+ positively selected. Every receptor here comes from a young woman in good health.

V and J are TRBV19 and TRBJ1-2; possible D gene TRBD1, 5 bases. V shed 3 bases and J shed 6 bases, with 14 bases lying between them. CDR3 length: 14 amino acids. The germline CDR1 and CDR2 sequences are LNHDA and SQIVND (reference sequence). This CDR3 reads CASSIGTQEDGYTF. The CDR3 nucleotides read TGTGCCAGTAGTATCGGGACGCAGGAGGATGGCTACACCTTC.

This chain uses TRBV28 with TRBJ2-7, with 12 nucleotides matching TRBD2. Germline assignment: CDR1 MDHEN and CDR2 SYDVKM. Trimming at V came to 5 bases and at J to 3 bases, leaving 11 bases not matched to a gene. CDR3 size: 17 residues. CDR3 region: CASSPGYTSGRYYEQYF. CDR3 nucleotide sequence: TGTGCCAGCAGTCCGGGCTATACTAGCGGGAGGTACTACGAGCAGTACTTC.

This chain joins TRBV11-2 and TRBJ1-3, with 7 bases lining up with TRBD1. After removal of 5 bases from V and 3 bases from J, the junction contained 13 bases not matched to a gene. Germline CDR1 and CDR2: SGHAT and FQNNGV. The CDR3 length is 17 residues. CDR3 DNA: TGTGCCAGCAGCACCGGGACAGATAAGTCTCTTGGAAACACCATATATTTT. Protein product: CASSTGTDKSLGNTIYF.

The gene calls are TRBV11-2 and TRBJ1-3, with D tentatively TRBD1 (5 bases). With 4 bases removed from V and 5 bases from J, the gap between germline ends came to 18 bases. The germline V gene has CDR1 SGHAT and CDR2 FQNNGV. CDR3 length: 16 amino acids. The CDR3 protein is CASSYLQGARRNTIYF. CDR3 DNA sequence: TGTGCCAGCAGCTACCTTCAGGGCGCCCGAAGAAACACCATATATTTT.

The chain is built from TRBV6-6 and TRBJ2-7; weak D call: TRBD1 (6 bases). Germline V lookup: CDR1 MNHNY, CDR2 SVGAGI (reference sequence). Trimming cost V 2 bases and J 4 bases, with 15 bases left between them. This CDR3 region has 15 residues. The chain's CDR3 is CASSYRRTALYEQYF. The CDR3 DNA follows: TGTGCCAGCAGTTACCGAAGGACAGCCTTATACGAGCAGTACTTC.

V gene TRBV5-1 combines with J gene TRBJ1-5; tentatively, D is TRBD1 (5 bases). Germline CDR1 reads SGHRS; CDR2 reads YFSETQ. This CDR3 has 15 residues. V dropped 0 bases and J dropped 7 bases, with 14 bases sitting between them. CDR3 loop: CASSLVPGAGQPQHF. CDR3 nucleotide sequence: TGCGCCAGCAGCTTGGTGCCTGGGGCCGGACAGCCCCAGCATTTT.

In nucleotides, the CDR3 is TGTGCCAGCAGCTCCCCGGGACAGGCCTACGAGCAGTACTTC. This gives the protein CASSSPGQAYEQYF. The chain recombines TRBV7-9 with TRBJ2-7, with 8 bases aligning to TRBD1. CDR3 size: 14 residues. CDR1 is SEHNR, CDR2 FQNEAQ, per germline (reference sequence). The trim removed 4 bases at V and 2 bases at J, leaving 4 bases unmatched.

The rearrangement links TRBV7-6 to TRBJ1-4; D not resolved. The CDR3 is 13 amino acids. Trimming stripped 6 bases from V and 5 bases from J, with 10 bases between. The germline V gene encodes CDR1 SGHVS and CDR2 FNYEAQ. CDR3 residues: CASSSWGNEKLFF. The CDR3 region has the DNA TGTGCCAGCAGTTCATGGGGAAATGAAAAACTGTTTTTT. Supplemented by reference TRBV7-6 and TRBJ1-4, the full variable domain reads GAGVSQSPRYKVTKRGQDVALRCDPISGHVSLYWYRQALGQGPEFLTYFNYEAQQDKSGLPNDRFSAERPEGSISTLTIQRTEQRDSAMYRCASSSWGNEKLFFGSGTQLSVL.

This sequence joins TRBV28 and TRBJ2-7; weak D call: TRBD1 (5 bases). The V and J ends lost 1 base and 5 bases respectively, with 12 bases between them. The V gene's germline CDR1 is MDHEN and CDR2 SYDVKM. This CDR3 has 14 residues. In nucleotides, the CDR3 is TGTGCCAGCAGTTTATCTTCAGGGTTCCACGAGCAGTACTTC. It translates to CASSLSSGFHEQYF.

The V call is TRBV7-9, the J call TRBJ1-1; D possibly corresponds to TRBD1 (5 bases). V lost 3 bases and J lost 4, with 12 bases in between. The germline gives CDR1 SEHNR, CDR2 FQNEAQ (reference sequence). The CDR3 loop spans 14 amino acids. For the CDR3, the DNA is TGTGCCAGCAGCTTGGCGCGGAGGGGCACTGAAGCTTTCTTT. Its translation is CASSLARRGTEAFF. Combining the CDR3 with reference TRBV7-9 and TRBJ1-1 gives the whole variable domain DTGVSQNPRHKITKRGQNVTFRCDPISEHNRLYWYRQTLGQGPEFLTYFQNEAQLEKSRLLSDRFSAERPKGSFSTLEIQRTEQGDSAMYLCASSLARRGTEAFFGQGTRLTVV.

The gene calls are TRBV10-2 and TRBJ2-1; TRBD2 matches 10 bases. Germline CDR1 is WSHSY and CDR2 is SAAADI. V shed 2 bases, J shed 4 bases, and the junction held 2 bases outside the gene matches. CDR3 length: 15 residues. The CDR3 DNA follows: TGCGCCAGCAGTGAGACTAGCGGGAATTACAATGAGCAGTTCTTC. It codes for CASSETSGNYNEQFF.

The chain has TRBV28 and TRBJ2-7; weak D call: TRBD2 (5 bases). Trimming removed 7 bases from V and 0 bases from J, with 13 bases in between. The CDR3 contains 14 residues. The V gene's germline CDR1 is MDHEN and CDR2 SYDVKM. The CDR3 DNA sequence: TGTGCCAGCATCGAGGGAGAGTTCTCCTACGAGCAGTACTTC. Its translation: CASIEGEFSYEQYF.

The chain combines TRBV28 with TRBJ2-3; D unclear. This CDR3 spans 17 amino acids. Germline CDR1 is MDHEN and CDR2 is SYDVKM. V shed 2 bases and J shed 1 base, with 16 bases lying between them. As DNA, the CDR3 is TGTGCCAGCAGTTTACAGTCAGGTCGAACCGGCACAGATACGCAGTATTTT. Its translation: CASSLQSGRTGTDTQYF.

The chain combines TRBV18 with TRBJ2-5; 10 nucleotides match TRBD2. V was clipped by 2 bases and J by 5 bases; unmatched bases: 17. Per germline, CDR1 KGHSH and CDR2 LQKENI. This CDR3 contains 19 residues. CDR3 sequence (DNA): TGTGCCAGCTCACCAGAATATCGGAATCTAGCGGGAGTTAGGGAGACCCAGTACTTC. This translates into CASSPEYRNLAGVRETQYF.

This sequence joins TRBV5-4 and TRBJ2-5; 9 nucleotides line up with TRBD1. The assigned J gene may be wrong: the sequence end matches TRBJ2-7 better. The CDR3 loop spans 14 amino acids. The germline V gene encodes CDR1 SGHNT and CDR2 YYREEE (reference sequence). DNA for the CDR3: TGTGCCAGCAGCTTGGGGACAGGGGTCTACGAGCAGTACTTC. Translated: CASSLGTGVYEQYF.

The rearrangement joins TRBV18 to TRBJ2-4; D is unclear. This CDR3 is 14 amino acids long. V lost 0 bases and J lost 2, with 5 bases in between. The germline gives CDR1 KGHSH, CDR2 LQKENI. The CDR3 loop is CASSPPGTKNIQYF. The CDR3 nucleotides read TGTGCCAGCTCACCACCAGGGACCAAAAACATTCAGTACTTC.

This sequence joins TRBV27 and TRBJ2-5; possible D gene TRBD2, 6 bases. Trimming took off 5 bases at V and 2 bases at J, with 15 bases between the two ends. The CDR3 is 15 amino acids. The germline CDR1 and CDR2 sequences are MNHEY and SMNVEV (reference sequence). The CDR3 nucleotides read TGTGCCAGCAGTCGCTTGACTAGGCCTCAAGAGACCCAGTACTTC. Protein sequence: CASSRLTRPQETQYF.

V is TRBV28 and J is TRBJ1-2; the D gene is possibly TRBD1 (5 bases). The CDR3 extends over 13 amino acids. Germline V gene sequence: CDR1 MDHEN, CDR2 SYDVKM. V lost 4 bases to trimming and J lost 8 bases, with 14 bases between them. The CDR3 coding sequence is TGTGCCAGCAGTTCCCCGAGCAGGGACGGCTACACCTTC. Amino acids: CASSSPSRDGYTF.

The chain has TRBV4-1 and TRBJ2-7; TRBD2 is a possible D gene (5 bases). CDR1 and CDR2 from the germline V gene are MGHRA and YSYEKL. V shed 0 bases and J shed 9 bases, with 15 bases lying between them. CDR3 size: 14 residues. CDR3 amino acids: CASSQDIRYRGQYF. DNA for the CDR3: TGCGCCAGCAGCCAAGATATCCGGTATCGGGGGCAGTACTTC.

This chain links TRBV6-6 with TRBJ1-2, with a tentative D call TRBD1 (6 bases). V shed 6 bases and J shed 4 bases, with 12 bases lying between them. The CDR3 consists of 13 residues. Looked up from germline, CDR1 is MNHNY and CDR2 is SVGAGI (reference sequence). CDR3 coding DNA: TGTGCCAGCAGGCGGGACACGGTCTATGGCTACACCTTC. Translation gives CASRRDTVYGYTF.

V gene TRBV27 combines with J gene TRBJ1-5; a possible D gene is TRBD1 (5 bases). The CDR3 covers 15 residues. V was trimmed by 3 bases and J by 0 bases, leaving 9 bases between them. CDR1 MNHEY and CDR2 SMNVEV come from the germline V gene (reference sequence). The DNA of the CDR3 is TGTGCCAGCAGTTTTGGGGGATATAGCAATCAGCCCCAGCATTTT. Amino acids: CASSFGGYSNQPQHF.

This clone was observed a few times. This chain links TRBV28 with TRBJ2-7; a possible D gene is TRBD1 (5 bases). The CDR3 is 14 amino acids. CDR1 MDHEN and CDR2 SYDVKM come from the germline V gene. Trimming stripped 4 bases from V and 3 bases from J, with 13 bases between. CDR3: CASSSSGLGYEQYF. CDR3 nucleotide sequence: TGTGCCAGCAGTTCATCAGGGTTGGGCTACGAGCAGTACTTC.